Reported below is one TCR beta chain. No antigen is known for it. Base qualities were left out, and no much larger clone turns up one base away. The data derive from a study of blood T cell repertoires in COVID-19 (TCRdb year 2020). Notes on the research overall: Collaborator samples came from the United States, Italy and Spain and covered acute and convalescent phases of COVID-19. The material from the prospective study consisted of cDNA or gDNA derived from T cells, B-cell-depleted T cells, or PBMCs. Subjects who had been exposed to COVID-19, were actively infected with it, or had recovered from it provided the deeply sampled blood TCRbeta repertoires that made up the dataset. A freely available public database, intended as a resource for researchers studying the immune response to SARS-CoV-2, is where the repertoires were released. Samples came from the ongoing ImmuneRACE study (first 160 participants) plus 1,254 subjects from 6 global collaborators. Sample metadata almost always included a de-identified subject ID, COVID-19 status, age in years and sex. Where HLA class I and class II types were available, the types were taken from metadata supplied by the sample provider, not from assay-based typing.

The germline V gene sets CDR1 to MDHEN and CDR2 to SYDVKM. The CDR3 starts with the cysteine, ends with the phenylalanine, and has 15 residues. Only the CDR3 part of the read is kept: 45 bases, read in frame from the first base. V and J are truncated by 6 bases and 2 bases respectively, leaving an intervening sequence of 13 bases. Summary of the overall study and its limitations: The amount of clinical and demographic metadata varied by source and participant and was provided uncurated.

Samples from volunteer blood donors who had recovered from COVID-19 were contributed by a second Seattle source. Each collaborating institution followed its own protocols to collect whole blood in K2EDTA tubes. For TCRbeta analysis, collaborators shipped samples in one of three forms: frozen whole blood, isolated PBMCs, or DNA extracted from either of those sample types. TCRbeta CDR3 regions were amplified from genomic DNA using the immunoSEQ Assay, a bias-controlled multiplex PCR. Turning to the authors' computational methods: The number of nucleated cells in each sample was estimated from the amplification of reference gene primers within the assay. To quantify the absolute abundance of each unique TCRbeta CDR3 rearrangement, sequence reads were collapsed and filtered. For each sample, productive Simpson clonality was calculated as the square root of Simpson's diversity index across productive rearrangements. TCRdb took this table from immuneACCESS and kept in-frame rearrangements with V and J called. Such tables lack part of the clones; where checked against another copy, unresolved V genes explain under half of the gap, and the rest is unexplained. The V and J calls and clone size were taken over from that table, and D and trimming were inferred from the DNA. The sample yields about 280,000 clones; 70% to 90% were counted once. The ten largest make up 2.1% of the sample.

The chain couples TRBV28 to TRBJ1-4, with TRBD1 as a weak D call on 6 bases. Sequencing was carried out using peripheral blood. The TCR originated in a woman aged 30 to 39 who had recovered from COVID-19. The CDR3 reads as follows: CASRELTGTNEKLFF. The base sequence is TGTGCCAGCAGGGAGCTCACAGGGACTAATGAAAAACTGTTTTTT. The full variable domain, with segments outside the CDR3 supplied by the reference TRBV28 and TRBJ1-4 proteins, appears as DVKVTQSSRYLVKRTGEKVFLECVQDMDHENMFWYRQDPGLGLRLIYFSYDVKMKEKGDIPEGYSVSREKKERFSLILESASTNQTSMYLCASRELTGTNEKLFFGSGTQLSVL.